The 10 T cell receptor beta chains in this list originate from one sample, sequenced in a study of blood T cell repertoires in COVID-19. Sequencing used immunoSEQ multiplex PCR; TCRdb keeps in-frame clones, though not all of them. Here the sample spans 65,000 to 80,000 clones, around 90% being singletons. The sequencing input was peripheral blood. These receptors originate from a human donor in a cohort sampled during active COVID-19.

J is TRBJ1-6 and V is TRBV27; unclear D gene. The V gene's germline CDR1 is MNHEY and CDR2 SMNVEV (reference sequence). This CDR3 has 16 residues. Trimming pared 3 bases from V and 11 bases from J, leaving 20 bases between. This CDR3 reads CASSFIGGESIAPLHF. The DNA for the CDR3 is TGTGCCAGCAGTTTCATCGGCGGAGAATCCATCGCACCCCTCCACTTT.

This clone has only a few counts. The CDR3 is CASLRTGNTEAFF. In DNA, the CDR3 is TGTGCCAGCTTGCGGACAGGGAACACTGAAGCTTTCTTT. The J gene is TRBJ1-1, the V gene TRBV7-9; 7 bases are a match to TRBD1. V lost 8 bases to trimming and J lost 1 base; unmatched junction nucleotides: 4. CDR1 is SEHNR and CDR2 is FQNEAQ in the germline V gene (reference sequence). The CDR3 is 13 amino acids.

The J gene is TRBJ1-3, the V gene TRBV27, with 10 bases matching TRBD1. The V segment lost 5 bases and the J segment 9 bases; nucleotides outside the gene matches: 13. CDR3 length equals 16 residues. Germline loops: CDR1 MNHEY, CDR2 SMNVEV (reference sequence). This CDR3 is CASSITGTGARSTIYF. DNA for the CDR3: TGTGCCAGCAGTATCACCGGGACAGGGGCCCGAAGCACCATATATTTT.

This clone was seen just once. The chain has TRBV5-6 and TRBJ2-5; 11 nucleotides align to TRBD2. The CDR3 totals 16 residues. V lost 0 bases and J lost 5; bases outside the gene matches: 6. Germline values: CDR1 SGHDT, CDR2 YYEEEE. The CDR3 DNA follows: TGTGCCAGCAGCTTGGTACTAGCGGGAGCGGTGGAGACCCAGTACTTC. This encodes CASSLVLAGAVETQYF.

This chain joins TRBV5-1 and TRBJ1-4, with 9 bases aligning to TRBD1. Per the germline V gene, CDR1 is SGHRS and CDR2 is YFSETQ. The CDR3 has 14 residues. V gave up 4 bases and J gave up 10 bases; unmatched junction bases: 8. CDR3 DNA: TGCGCCAGCAGCGGGGACAGGGAGGGAGCAAAACTGTTTTTT. Its protein is CASSGDREGAKLFF.

The chain couples TRBV28 to TRBJ1-1; a possible D gene is TRBD1 (5 bases). V was trimmed by 3 bases and J by 4 bases, leaving 9 bases between them. The CDR3 length is 13 residues. CDR1 MDHEN and CDR2 SYDVKM come from the germline V gene. The CDR3 protein is CASSFRRGTEAFF. The CDR3 DNA is TGTGCCAGCAGTTTCCGGAGGGGCACTGAAGCTTTCTTT. The full variable domain, in which reference TRBV28 and TRBJ1-1 provide the parts outside the CDR3, is DVKVTQSSRYLVKRTGEKVFLECVQDMDHENMFWYRQDPGLGLRLIYFSYDVKMKEKGDIPEGYSVSREKKERFSLILESASTNQTSMYLCASSFRRGTEAFFGQGTRLTVV.

The chain joins TRBV27 to TRBJ2-7; a possible D gene is TRBD1 (6 bases). V was pared by 6 bases and J by 9 bases, with 12 bases between. The CDR3 spans 11 residues. The germline V gene encodes CDR1 MNHEY and CDR2 SMNVEV (reference sequence). DNA of the CDR3: TGTGCCAGCAGAGCGAACAGGGCGCAGTACTTC. Translated: CASRANRAQYF.

This chain links TRBV2 with TRBJ1-6; no clear D. Germline V gives CDR1 SNHLY, CDR2 FYNNEI. This CDR3 spans 14 amino acids. The ends were cut back, 5 bases at V and 4 bases at J, with 9 bases in the middle. CDR3 amino acids: CASSSSIYNSPLHF. The CDR3 coding sequence is TGTGCCAGCAGTTCGAGTATTTATAATTCACCCCTCCACTTT.

The V call is TRBV24-1, the J call TRBJ2-1; 11 nucleotides agree with TRBD1. The CDR3 consists of 17 residues. V was clipped by 6 bases and J by 5 bases; unmatched bases: 11. CDR1 is KGHDR, CDR2 SFDVKD, per germline. CDR3 sequence (DNA): TGTGCCACCAGTCCACCTAAGGGGACAGGGGGGAACAATGAGCAGTTCTTC. Its protein is CATSPPKGTGGNNEQFF.

V usage is TRBV24-1 and J usage is TRBJ2-7, with D possibly matching TRBD2 (5 bases). Germline assignment: CDR1 KGHDR and CDR2 SFDVKD. V lost 4 bases and J lost 2, with 17 bases in between. The CDR3 extends over 16 amino acids. CDR3 in amino acids: CATSDRASSEPYEQYF. Written as DNA, the CDR3 is TGTGCCACCAGTGACCGCGCTAGCTCAGAACCCTACGAGCAGTACTTC.